The 29 T cell receptor beta chains below come from one sample, sequenced in a study of tissue T cells after allogeneic stem cell transplantation. Sequencing used immunoSEQ multiplex PCR; TCRdb keeps in-frame clones, though not all of them. Among 6,800 or so clones, 60% to 80% were seen once, and the ten largest hold approximately 0.75%. Specimen: blood. The origin of the receptors is a female BALB/c mouse in good health. MHC haplotype of the strain: H2-d.

This clone came up a few times. Genes and germline come from the mouse. The CDR3 sequence is CASSRQANERLFF. The part of the CDR3 DNA that was read is TGTGCCAGCAGTAGACAGGCCAACGAAAGATTATTT. The chain combines TRBV19 with TRBJ1-4; possible D gene TRBD1, 6 bases. The read falls 1 residue short of the CDR3 end, and the missing part is taken from the germline J gene. The CDR3 has 13 residues. With 3 bases removed from V and 3 bases from J, the gap between germline ends came to 6 bases. CDR1 is FNHDT, CDR2 SITEND, per germline (reference sequence).

As to this clone: Gene names refer to mouse genes. With the read ending 1 residue before the CDR3 end, the germline J gene is used to fill in that end. The V call is TRBV19, the J call TRBJ1-4; D gene unclear. V lost 3 bases to trimming and J lost 1 base, with 4 bases between them. This CDR3 has 13 amino acids. CDR1 is FNHDT and CDR2 is SITEND in the germline V gene (reference sequence). CDR3 protein: CASSRSSNERLFF. The sequenced CDR3 bases are TGTGCCAGCAGTAGGTCTTCCAACGAAAGATTATTT.

About this clone: Germline and genes: mouse. The read is 1 residue too short to cover the CDR3 end, so that end is filled in from the germline J gene. The genes are TRBV5 and TRBJ2-2; D remains ambiguous. V shed 3 bases and J shed 0 bases, with 5 bases lying between them. Germline CDR1 LGHNA, CDR2 YNLKQL (reference sequence). The CDR3 runs to 14 residues. CDR3 protein: CASSQGTNTGQLYF. The DNA read from the CDR3 is TGTGCCAGCAGCCAGGGGACAAACACCGGGCAGCTCTAC.

This clone was seen a handful of times. Any gene name here is a mouse gene name. The CDR3 goes on 1 residue after the read ends, and that part is filled in from the germline J gene. The V gene is TRBV13-2, the J gene TRBJ2-7; TRBD2 matches 8 bases. The CDR3 is 15 amino acids. With 1 base clipped from V and 3 bases from J, the junction kept 6 bases outside the gene matches. Per the germline V gene, CDR1 is NNHNN and CDR2 is SYGAGS (reference sequence). CDR3 protein: CASGDFGLGVYEQYF. Incomplete CDR3 DNA: TGTGCCAGCGGTGATTTCGGACTGGGTGTCTATGAACAGTAC.

As for this clone: The genes and germline here are from mouse. The read ends 1 residue early relative to the CDR3; the germline J gene fills the gap. This chain uses TRBV5 with TRBJ2-5, with a tentative D call TRBD2 (5 bases). The CDR3 loop spans 15 amino acids. The V gene lost 4 bases and the J gene lost 0 bases, with 11 bases spanning the gap. The V gene's germline CDR1 is LGHNA and CDR2 YNLKQL (reference sequence). This CDR3 reads CASSPWGTNQDTQYF. The part of the CDR3 DNA that was read is TGTGCCAGCAGCCCTTGGGGTACTAACCAAGACACCCAGTAC.

To note about this clone: Gene names and germline match the mouse. The read stops 1 residue short of the end of the CDR3; the missing end is completed from the germline J gene. The V call is TRBV13-2, the J call TRBJ1-4; 7 bases line up with TRBD1. From germline, CDR1 is NNHNN and CDR2 SYGAGS (reference sequence). This CDR3 is 13 amino acids long. With 7 bases clipped from V and 5 bases from J, the junction kept 5 bases outside the gene matches. CDR3 DNA (partial): TGTGCCAGCAGTGTGGGACAGAACGAAAGATTATTT. This encodes CASSVGQNERLF. The entire CDR3 reads CASSVGQNERLFF.

For this clone: Genes here carry mouse names. The CDR3 end falls 1 residue outside the read, so it is completed with the germline J gene. V usage is TRBV1 and J usage is TRBJ1-4; D gene ambiguous. The germline V gene encodes CDR1 NSQYPW and CDR2 LRSPGD (reference sequence). With 0 bases removed from V and 0 bases from J, the gap between germline ends came to 5 bases. This CDR3 region has 15 residues. Partial CDR3 DNA: TGCACCTGCAGTGCAGAACAAATTTCCAACGAAAGATTATTT. Encoded protein: CTCSAEQISNERLF. The full CDR3 protein reads CTCSAEQISNERLFF. Variable domain in full (rest from reference TRBV1 and TRBJ1-4): VTLLEQNPRWRLVPRGQAVNLRCILKNSQYPWMSWYQQDLQKQLQWLFTLRSPGDKEVKSLPGADYLATRVTDTELRLQVANMSQGRTLYCTCSAEQISNERLFFGHGTKLSVL.

Of note for this clone: The genes are named according to mouse. The read ends 1 residue early relative to the CDR3; the germline J gene fills the gap. This chain uses TRBV5 with TRBJ2-3; weak D call: TRBD1 (6 bases). Between the trimmed V and J ends, which lost 3 bases and 0 bases, there was a span of 10 bases. CDR3 length: 15 residues. Per germline, CDR1 LGHNA and CDR2 YNLKQL (reference sequence). The DNA read from the CDR3 is TGTGCCAGCAGCCACGGGACATCTAGTGCAGAAACGCTGTAT. Its protein product is CASSHGTSSAETLY. Given in full, the CDR3 is CASSHGTSSAETLYF.

This clone was observed a few times. Gene labels here are mouse ones. The read ends 1 residue shy of where the CDR3 ends; the end is completed using the germline J gene. The V gene is TRBV5, the J gene TRBJ2-7; 7 nucleotides match TRBD2. Germline V gene sequence: CDR1 LGHNA, CDR2 YNLKQL (reference sequence). Trimming removed 0 bases from V and 1 base from J; junction bases left unmatched: 3. This CDR3 has 15 residues. Incomplete CDR3 DNA: TGTGCCAGCAGCCAAGACGGCTGGGGGTCCTATGAACAGTAC. This encodes CASSQDGWGSYEQY. The full CDR3 protein is CASSQDGWGSYEQYF.

As regards this clone: The genes and germline here are from mouse. From the germline J gene comes the end of the CDR3, since the read stops 1 residue before it. V gene TRBV5 combines with J gene TRBJ1-3; D is ambiguous. CDR1 is LGHNA, CDR2 YNLKQL, per germline (reference sequence). The CDR3 covers 13 residues. V was shortened by 4 bases and J by 2 bases, with 6 bases between the two germline ends. CDR3 loop: CASSPRAGNTLYF. The DNA read from the CDR3 is TGTGCCAGCAGCCCCCGCGCTGGAAATACGCTCTAT.

Comment on this clone: Germline and genes: mouse. Read data end 1 residue before the CDR3 end; the end is taken from the germline J gene. The chain couples TRBV4 to TRBJ2-7; 8 bases align to TRBD2. Germline trimming cut 4 bases from V and 7 bases from J; bases unmatched to any gene: 9. From germline, CDR1 is LGHDT and CDR2 YNNKQL (reference sequence). The CDR3 length is 14 residues. Partial CDR3 DNA: TGTGCCAGCAGCTTATCCCCTGGGGGGAGGGAACAGTAC. This sequence encodes CASSLSPGGREQY. The whole CDR3 protein is CASSLSPGGREQYF.

In regard to this clone: Gene names are the mouse ones. This CDR3 reads CASTVSGNTLYF. The CDR3 DNA, read in part, is TGTGCCAGCACGGTTTCTGGAAATACGCTCTAT. The chain carries TRBV19 and TRBJ1-3; D gene ambiguous. The read terminates 1 residue before the CDR3 end, so the remaining end is supplied by the germline J gene. CDR3 length equals 12 residues. V lost 6 bases to trimming and J lost 0 bases, with 4 bases between them. Looked up from germline, CDR1 is FNHDT and CDR2 is SITEND (reference sequence).

Comment on this clone: Gene and germline names: mouse. The read stops 1 residue short of the end of the CDR3; the missing end is completed from the germline J gene. This chain links TRBV20 with TRBJ2-5; 11 bases align to TRBD2. The CDR3 is 14 residues long. Germline CDR1 GFQATS, CDR2 STVNSAI. Trimming cost V 2 bases and J 6 bases; bases outside gene matches: 4. The DNA read from the CDR3 is TGTGGTGCTAGGACTGGGGGGGCGGGGGACACCCAGTAC. It is translated as CGARTGGAGDTQY. The full CDR3 protein reads CGARTGGAGDTQYF.

Remarks on this clone: Mouse germline and gene names are used. The read comes to an end 1 residue before the CDR3 does, leaving the germline J gene to fill in the end. V gene TRBV3 combines with J gene TRBJ2-2, with a tentative D call TRBD2 (6 bases). CDR1 SNHLY and CDR2 FYNGKV come from the germline V gene (reference sequence). This CDR3 has 15 amino acids. V gave up 1 base and J gave up 2 bases, with 8 bases separating them. CDR3 sequence: CASSLDGLNTGQLYF. CDR3 DNA (partial): TGTGCCAGCAGCTTAGACGGACTGAACACCGGGCAGCTCTAC. The full variable domain, completed using reference TRBV3 and TRBJ2-2, is GPKVLQIPSHQIIDMGQMVTLNCDPVSNHLYFYWYKQILGQQMEFLVNFYNGKVMEKSKLFKDQFSVERPDGSYFTLKIQPTALEDSAVYFCASSLDGLNTGQLYFGEGSKLTVL.

This clone came up a few times. Gene labels here are mouse ones. The read terminates 1 residue ahead of where the CDR3 ends, so the germline J gene completes it. The chain employs TRBV1 and TRBJ1-5; TRBD1 might be the D (5 bases). Germline assignment: CDR1 NSQYPW and CDR2 LRSPGD (reference sequence). The CDR3 covers 13 residues. V was clipped by 0 bases and J by 8 bases, with 8 bases between them. CDR3 DNA, as far as it was read: TGCACCTGCAGTGCAGAGAGGGGTGAGGCTCCGCTT. Its translation is CTCSAERGEAPL. The whole CDR3 protein reads CTCSAERGEAPLF.

Of note for this clone: Genes and germline come from the mouse. The missing CDR3 end, 1 residue past where the read stops, is filled in from the germline J gene. This chain uses TRBV24 with TRBJ2-3; 10 nucleotides match TRBD1. This CDR3 has 15 amino acids. The V segment lost 3 bases and the J segment 4 bases; nucleotides outside the gene matches: 4. Per the germline V gene, CDR1 is KGHTA and CDR2 is FRNEEI. The CDR3 reads CASSLPGQGTETLYF. CDR3 bases read: TGTGCCAGCAGTCTCCCGGGACAGGGGACAGAAACGCTGTAT.

About this clone itself: Gene names are mouse gene names. The sequence runs out 1 residue before the end of the CDR3; the remainder is reconstructed from the germline J gene. The V call is TRBV19, the J call TRBJ1-6; 8 bases are shared with TRBD1. TRBJ1-6 is annotated as an ORF whose role is uncertain. V trimming: 1 base; J trimming: 7 bases; junction bases outside the gene matches: 7. Germline V gene sequence: CDR1 FNHDT, CDR2 SITEND (reference sequence). The CDR3 covers 16 residues. The CDR3 is CASSIKQGARNSPLYF. CDR3 DNA, as far as it was read: TGTGCCAGCAGTATAAAGCAGGGGGCGCGGAATTCGCCCCTCTAC.

On this clone itself: The genes and germline here are from mouse. The read ends 1 residue shy of where the CDR3 ends; the end is completed using the germline J gene. The genes are TRBV5 and TRBJ1-1, with D hard to call. This CDR3 region has 11 residues. V lost 3 bases and J lost 4, with 3 bases in between. The germline V gene encodes CDR1 LGHNA and CDR2 YNLKQL (reference sequence). The part of the CDR3 DNA that was read is TGTGCCAGCAGCCAGGGCACAGAAGTCTTC. This gives the protein CASSQGTEVF. In full, the CDR3 is CASSQGTEVFF.

Notes on this clone: Each gene name is a mouse one. The CDR3 region is CASKGRAEQFF. CDR3 DNA, as far as it was read: TGTGCCAGCAAAGGACGTGCTGAGCAGTTC. The chain joins TRBV4 to TRBJ2-1; D is uncertain. The CDR3 goes on 1 residue after the read ends, and that part is filled in from the germline J gene. The CDR3 runs 11 residues. Germline V gene sequence: CDR1 LGHDT, CDR2 YNNKQL (reference sequence). The ends were cut back, 7 bases at V and 6 bases at J, with 7 bases in the middle.

Note on this clone: Gene names denote mouse genes. The CDR3 is CTCSRQNTEVFF. The CDR3 bases that were read are TGCACCTGCAGTCGACAAAACACAGAAGTCTTC. This rearrangement joins TRBV1 to TRBJ1-1; D ambiguous. The read halts 1 residue ahead of the CDR3 end, with the missing end drawn from the germline J gene. The CDR3 length is 12 residues. The ends were cut back, 5 bases at V and 1 base at J, with 5 bases in the middle. The germline gives CDR1 NSQYPW, CDR2 LRSPGD (reference sequence).

On this clone itself: Gene names follow the mouse nomenclature. The CDR3 is cut off 1 residue early in the read; its end comes from the germline J gene. V gene TRBV13-3 combines with J gene TRBJ2-3; 10 bases align to TRBD2. Trimming at V came to 1 base and at J to 4 bases, leaving 3 bases not matched to a gene. Germline-derived CDR1 and CDR2 are NNHDY and SYVADS. The CDR3 is made up of 15 amino acids. The sequenced CDR3 bases are TGTGCCAGCAGTGATCCGGGACTGGGGACAGAAACGCTGTAT. Translation gives CASSDPGLGTETLY. The CDR3, in full, reads CASSDPGLGTETLYF.

Concerning this clone: Gene labels here are mouse ones. The read comes to an end 1 residue before the CDR3 does, leaving the germline J gene to fill in the end. The chain is built from TRBV5 and TRBJ2-2; D is possibly TRBD1 (5 bases). This CDR3 is 17 amino acids long. Trimming took off 2 bases at V and 0 bases at J, with 13 bases between the two ends. The germline V gene has CDR1 LGHNA and CDR2 YNLKQL (reference sequence). CDR3 bases read: TGTGCCAGCAGCCAATACATTAGACAGACAAACACCGGGCAGCTCTAC. Translation: CASSQYIRQTNTGQLY. The complete CDR3 reads CASSQYIRQTNTGQLYF.

A few counts support this clone. Gene names and germline refer to mouse. The read falls 1 residue short of the CDR3 end, and the missing part is taken from the germline J gene. The V gene is TRBV20, the J gene TRBJ2-7, with a weak D call TRBD1 (7 bases). The CDR3 has 13 residues. Germline CDR1 is GFQATS and CDR2 is STVNSAI. Trimming took 6 bases from V and 0 from J, leaving 12 bases between them. The CDR3 DNA, read in part, is TGTGGTGCCCACTGGGACAGCTCCTATGAACAGTAC. Translation: CGAHWDSSYEQY. The whole CDR3 reads CGAHWDSSYEQYF.

As to this clone: Germline and genes here are mouse. The observed sequence ends 1 residue before the CDR3 terminus, with the missing tail filled in from the germline J gene. The rearrangement links TRBV13-1 to TRBJ2-3, with D possibly being TRBD1 (5 bases). Between the trimmed V and J ends, which lost 5 bases and 2 bases, there was a span of 9 bases. Germline loops: CDR1 NSHNY, CDR2 SYGAGN. The CDR3 length is 13 residues. CDR3 sequence reads: CASRPGNAETLYF. Incomplete CDR3 DNA: TGTGCCAGCAGACCAGGGAATGCAGAAACGCTGTAT.

This clone was recorded a few times. Mouse names are used for the genes. The read terminates 1 residue before the CDR3 end, so the remaining end is supplied by the germline J gene. V and J are TRBV2 and TRBJ2-3; possible D gene TRBD2, 7 bases. This CDR3 comprises 13 residues. Trimming removed 2 bases at V and 6 bases at J, with 9 bases between. CDR1 and CDR2 from the germline V gene are LGHNA and YSYQKL. This CDR3 reads CASSQLGAETLYF. The CDR3 bases that were read are TGTGCCAGCAGCCAACTGGGGGCCGAAACGCTGTAT.

As to this clone: Any gene name here is a mouse gene name. Read data end 1 residue before the CDR3 end; the end is taken from the germline J gene. The chain carries TRBV20 and TRBJ2-5; 9 positions agree with TRBD1. Germline values: CDR1 GFQATS, CDR2 STVNSAI. Losses at the gene ends were 4 bases for V and 4 bases for J; bases not matched to a gene: 3. The CDR3 is made up of 13 amino acids. The sequenced CDR3 bases are TGTGGTGCTATCCGGGACAGGGAAGACACCCAGTAC. It codes for CGAIRDREDTQY. Given in full, the CDR3 is CGAIRDREDTQYF.

On this clone itself: Genes and germline are mouse. The CDR3 end lies 1 residue beyond the end of the read and is filled in from the germline J gene. The rearrangement uses TRBV5 and TRBJ2-7; TRBD2 aligns across 8 bases. This CDR3 has 16 amino acids. After removal of 0 bases from V and 1 base from J, the junction contained 5 bases not matched to a gene. Germline V lookup: CDR1 LGHNA, CDR2 YNLKQL (reference sequence). CDR3 DNA, as far as it was read: TGTGCCAGCAGCCAAGATGCCTGGGGGGCGTCCTATGAACAGTAC. The encoded protein is CASSQDAWGASYEQY. The full CDR3 sequence reads CASSQDAWGASYEQYF.

Regarding this clone: The listed genes are named as in mouse. The CDR3 end lies 1 residue beyond the end of the read and is filled in from the germline J gene. The chain employs TRBV1 and TRBJ2-4; D possibly matches TRBD1 or TRBD2 (5 bases each). This CDR3 has 14 residues. Germline V gene sequence: CDR1 NSQYPW, CDR2 LRSPGD (reference sequence). Trimming shortened V by 3 bases and J by 4 bases, and 11 bases separated the two germline ends. The CDR3 reads CTCSARDGKNTLYF. CDR3 DNA (partial): TGCACCTGCAGTGCGAGGGACGGAAAAAACACCTTGTAC.

A note on this clone: Genes and germline are mouse. The sequence runs out 1 residue before the end of the CDR3; the remainder is reconstructed from the germline J gene. The rearrangement uses TRBV13-2 and TRBJ1-1; D possibly corresponds to TRBD1 (6 bases). In germline, CDR1 is NNHNN, CDR2 SYGAGS (reference sequence). The CDR3 is 11 residues long. Trimming shortened V by 5 bases and J by 7 bases, and 9 bases separated the two germline ends. The CDR3 bases that were read are TGTGCCAGCGGGGAGGGGGGAGAAGTCTTC. Its protein product is CASGEGGEVF. The whole CDR3 protein reads CASGEGGEVFF.